The 11 T cell receptor beta chains given below trace back to one sample, sequenced in a study of OX40 agonist ivuxolimab in advanced cancers. Profiling relied on immunoSEQ multiplex PCR, and the TCRdb table lists in-frame clones only, not all of them. The repertoire has some 87,000 clones, roughly 88% of them found once; the top ten carry around 1.6%. The sequenced sample was CD4+ or CD8+ T cells sorted from blood, obtained in a trial of the OX40 agonist ivuxolimab. Receptors were obtained from an adult with an advanced solid tumor such as melanoma, head and neck, liver or kidney cancer.

The chain combines TRBV7-2 with TRBJ1-3; 10 nucleotides match TRBD1. The length of the CDR3 is 17 residues. V lost 2 bases to trimming and J lost 5 bases; unmatched junction nucleotides: 9. Looked up from germline, CDR1 is SGHTA and CDR2 is FQGNSA. The CDR3 spells CASSLPGQGPSRNTIYF. In DNA form, the CDR3 reads TGTGCCAGCAGCTTACCGGGACAGGGGCCTTCGAGAAACACCATATATTTT.

J is TRBJ2-5 and V is TRBV29-1; D not certain. The CDR3 spans 11 residues. Per germline, CDR1 SQVTM and CDR2 ANQGSEA. The V end lost 6 bases, the J end lost 4 bases, and 9 bases lay between the germline ends. CDR3 nucleotides: TGCAGCGTGGCAGTGGTAGAGACCCAGTACTTC. It specifies CSVAVVETQYF.

This clone has a single count. The CDR3 bases are TGTGCCAGCAGCGTAGGTAGCGGGAACAACAATGAGCAGTTCTTC. This translates into CASSVGSGNNNEQFF. The genes are TRBV9 and TRBJ2-1; 8 bases match TRBD2. Trimming took 0 bases from V and 5 from J; bases not matched to a gene: 4. This CDR3 comprises 15 residues. Germline CDR1 is SGDLS and CDR2 is YYNGEE.

The J gene is TRBJ2-7, the V gene TRBV28; D unresolved. V shed 3 bases and J shed 0 bases, with 6 bases lying between them. The CDR3 covers 13 residues. Looked up from germline, CDR1 is MDHEN and CDR2 is SYDVKM. The CDR3 region has the DNA TGTGCCAGCAGTTTCGGGCCCTCCTACGAGCAGTACTTC. It is translated as CASSFGPSYEQYF.

The rearrangement links TRBV5-1 to TRBJ2-3; D call uncertain. The CDR3 contains 14 residues. Germline V gene sequence: CDR1 SGHRS, CDR2 YFSETQ. V lost 5 bases to trimming and J lost 0 bases, with 10 bases between them. CDR3 loop: CASSPRASTDTQYF. The CDR3 DNA is TGCGCCAGCAGTCCTCGAGCTAGCACAGATACGCAGTATTTT.

This sequence joins TRBV27 and TRBJ2-1; 16 positions agree with TRBD2. The V gene end was trimmed by 4 bases and the J gene end by 9 bases; junction bases not matched to a gene: 9. CDR3 length equals 17 residues. Germline CDR1 and CDR2: MNHEY and SMNVEV (reference sequence). CDR3 sequence (DNA): TGTGCCAGCAGTTCATACGGGACTAGCGGGAGGGAGGCTGAGCAGTTCTTC. Protein: CASSSYGTSGREAEQFF.

CDR3 sequence (DNA): TGTGCCAGCAGCCGCTTACAGGATAGCAATCAGCCCCAGCATTTT. Translating it yields CASSRLQDSNQPQHF. The V gene is TRBV6-5, the J gene TRBJ1-5, with a weak D call TRBD1 (5 bases). V dropped 6 bases and J dropped 0 bases, with 12 bases sitting between them. This CDR3 is 15 amino acids long. Germline values: CDR1 MNHEY, CDR2 SVGAGI.

The chain carries TRBV15 and TRBJ1-2, with 9 bases fitting TRBD1. CDR1 LNHNV and CDR2 YYDKDF come from the germline V gene (reference sequence). V was clipped by 5 bases and J by 6 bases; unmatched bases: 4. The CDR3 length is 13 residues. Here the CDR3 DNA reads TGTGCCACCAGCCCCCGGGACAGGGATGGCTACACCTTC. It translates to CATSPRDRDGYTF.

The CDR3 is CASSSYSSGRAYNTQYF. Written as DNA, the CDR3 is TGTGCCAGCAGTTCCTATTCTAGCGGGAGGGCCTATAATACGCAGTATTTT. The V gene is TRBV27, the J gene TRBJ2-3; 12 nucleotides align to TRBD2. Trimming removed 4 bases from V and 7 bases from J; junction bases left unmatched: 12. Germline CDR1 and CDR2: MNHEY and SMNVEV (reference sequence). The CDR3 runs 17 residues.

The rearrangement uses TRBV11-3 and TRBJ2-3, with 10 bases that match TRBD1. J was trimmed by 4 bases and V by 0 bases; bases with no gene match: 1. This CDR3 comprises 15 residues. Germline V gives CDR1 SGHNT, CDR2 YENEEA. The CDR3 reads CASSLEGTGADTQYF. As DNA, the CDR3 is TGTGCCAGCAGCTTAGAAGGGACAGGGGCAGATACGCAGTATTTT.

This clone was recorded once. The genes are TRBV27 and TRBJ1-3; the D gene is possibly TRBD1 (5 bases). Germline CDR1 is MNHEY and CDR2 is SMNVEV (reference sequence). Trimming pared 6 bases from V and 0 bases from J, leaving 15 bases between. The CDR3 is 16 residues long. The CDR3 nucleotides are TGTGCCAGCAGGCCGGGACTTGGGCTCTCTGGAAACACCATATATTTT. This gives the protein CASRPGLGLSGNTIYF.